The sequence of this TCR beta chain was determined in a study of technical replicates of blood from a handful of donors. This table comes from immunoSEQ multiplex PCR, and its TCRdb copy is limited to in-frame clones, with some not included. The table records fewer than 100,000 clones, approximately 96% of them present only once. From germline, CDR1 is SQVTM and CDR2 ANQGSEA. The germline V and J ends were trimmed by 1 base and 4 bases, with 20 bases remaining between them. The CDR3 is 16 residues long. This TCR derives from a human donor in good health. The specimen sequenced was T cells isolated from PBMCs. This rearrangement joins TRBV29-1 to TRBJ2-7; D is possibly TRBD2 (6 bases). CDR3 protein: CSVEVMFGIGGYEQYF. DNA for the CDR3: TGCAGCGTTGAAGTTATGTTCGGTATTGGGGGGTACGAGCAGTACTTC.